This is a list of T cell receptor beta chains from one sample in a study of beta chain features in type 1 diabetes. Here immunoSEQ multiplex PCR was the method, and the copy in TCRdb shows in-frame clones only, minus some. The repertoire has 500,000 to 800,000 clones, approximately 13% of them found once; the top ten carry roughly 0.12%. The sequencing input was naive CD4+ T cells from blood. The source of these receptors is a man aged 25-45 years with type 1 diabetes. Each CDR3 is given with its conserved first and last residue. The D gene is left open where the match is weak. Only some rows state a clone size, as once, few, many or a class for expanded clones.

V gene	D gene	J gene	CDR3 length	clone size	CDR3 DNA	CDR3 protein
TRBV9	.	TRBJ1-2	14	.	TGTGCCAGCAGCATCGGACCGACTAACTATGGCTACACCTTC	CASSIGPTNYGYTF
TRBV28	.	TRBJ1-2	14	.	TGTGCCAGCAGCTCCTCCGGAGTTCTATGGCGCTACACCTTC	CASSSSGVLWRYTF
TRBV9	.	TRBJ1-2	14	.	TGTGCCAGCAGCCCACTACAGGGTGGGTATGGCTACACCTTC	CASSPLQGGYGYTF
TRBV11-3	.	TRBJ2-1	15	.	TGTGCCAGCAGCTTAGCTGGGACGGTGGACAATGAGCAGTTCTTC	CASSLAGTVDNEQFF
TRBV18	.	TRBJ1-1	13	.	TGTGCCAGCTCCAGTGGTGAGCACACTGAAGCTTTCTTT	CASSSGEHTEAFF
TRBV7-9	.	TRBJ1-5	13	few	TGTGCCAGCAGCTTCCGGGGCAATCAGCCCCAGCATTTT	CASSFRGNQPQHF
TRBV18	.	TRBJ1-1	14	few	TGTGCCAGCTCACCAAACACAGCGAACACTGAAGCTTTCTTT	CASSPNTANTEAFF
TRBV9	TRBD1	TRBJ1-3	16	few	TGTGCCAGCAGCGGACCTGGGACAGGACCTGGAAACACCATATATTTT	CASSGPGTGPGNTIYF
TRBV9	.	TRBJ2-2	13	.	TGTGCCAGCAGCGTAACCGGGCTCGGGGAGCTGTTTTTT	CASSVTGLGELFF
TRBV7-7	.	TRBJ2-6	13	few	TGTGCCAGCGGCATGGCTGGGGCCAACGTCCTGACTTTC	CASGMAGANVLTF
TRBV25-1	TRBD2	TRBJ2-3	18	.	TGTGCCAGCAGTGAGGGGACTAGCGGACTTTATAGCACAGATACGCAGTATTTT	CASSEGTSGLYSTDTQYF
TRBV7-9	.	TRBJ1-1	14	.	TGTGCCAGCCATGACAGGTCTATCAGCGTCGAAGCTTTCTTT	CASHDRSISVEAFF
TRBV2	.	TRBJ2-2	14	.	TGTGCCAGCAGTGACGACAGGTCGGCCGGGGAGCTGTTTTTT	CASSDDRSAGELFF
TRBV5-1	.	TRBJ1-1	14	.	TGCGCCAGCAGCCCCGGGACGGAGAACACTGAAGCTTTCTTT	CASSPGTENTEAFF
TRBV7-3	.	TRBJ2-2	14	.	TGTGCCAGCAGCTTATTTACGAACACCGGGGAGCTGTTTTTT	CASSLFTNTGELFF
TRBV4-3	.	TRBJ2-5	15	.	TGCGCCAGCAGCCAAGGGACTGGGCTAAAAGAGACCCAGTACTTC	CASSQGTGLKETQYF
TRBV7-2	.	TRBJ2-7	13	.	TGTGCCAGCAGCTCCCATTTCTTATACGAGCAGTACTTC	CASSSHFLYEQYF
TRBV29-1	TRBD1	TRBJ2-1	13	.	TGCAGCGTGGGACAGGGGAGCTACAATGAGCAGTTCTTC	CSVGQGSYNEQFF
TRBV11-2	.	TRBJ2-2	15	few	TGTGCCAGCAGCTTACGGCTGGAAGACACCGGGGAGCTGTTTTTT	CASSLRLEDTGELFF
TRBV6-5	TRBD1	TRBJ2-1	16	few	TGTGCCAGCAGTTACTCGGACAGGGGATGGGTTAATGAGCAGTTCTTC	CASSYSDRGWVNEQFF